This TCR beta chain came from a study of blood T cells in healthy people across ages. General study points: It was held that the diversity estimates obtained from one million T cells were underestimates.

The CDR3 has 14 residues. Between the trimmed V and J ends, which lost 3 bases and 3 bases, there was a span of 13 bases. Germline CDR1 and CDR2: SGHRS and YFSETQ. Primed by a sample-barcoded 5' primer and a J-beta primer mix, a second PCR proceeded for 7 to 11 cycles. Each CDR3 protein is one row after TCRdb ran MiXCR on the 5' RACE reads. Counted here are about 1.8 million distinct CDR3 sequences, less than 50% occurring once; the ten biggest clones make up approximately 2%. This clonotype was seen only a few times. The antigen is undetermined. The gene calls are TRBV5-1 and TRBJ2-7; possible D gene TRBD1, 6 bases. The receptor was derived from a woman in her forties in good health. The specimen was blood. CDR3 nucleotides: TGCGCCAGCAGCTCCGGGACACAGAACTACGAGCAGTACTTC. Its protein is CASSSGTQNYEQYF.